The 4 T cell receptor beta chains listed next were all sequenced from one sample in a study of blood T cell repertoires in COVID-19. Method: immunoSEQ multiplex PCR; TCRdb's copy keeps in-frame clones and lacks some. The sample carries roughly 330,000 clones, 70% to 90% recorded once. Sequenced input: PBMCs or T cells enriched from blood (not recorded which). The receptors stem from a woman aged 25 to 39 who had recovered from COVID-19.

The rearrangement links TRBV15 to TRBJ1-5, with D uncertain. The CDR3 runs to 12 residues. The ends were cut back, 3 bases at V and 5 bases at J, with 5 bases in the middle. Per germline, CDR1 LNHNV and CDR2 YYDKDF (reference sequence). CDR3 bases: TGTGCCACCAGCAGGAGGGATCAGCCCCAGCATTTT. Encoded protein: CATSRRDQPQHF.

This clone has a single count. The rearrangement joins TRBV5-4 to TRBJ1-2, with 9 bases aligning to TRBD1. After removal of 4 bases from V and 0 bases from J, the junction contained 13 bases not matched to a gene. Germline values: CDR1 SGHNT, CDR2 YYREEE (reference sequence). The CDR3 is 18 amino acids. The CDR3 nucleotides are TGTGCCAGCAGCCCCGGGACAGGGATAGCGGGCCCTAACTATGGCTACACCTTC. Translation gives CASSPGTGIAGPNYGYTF.

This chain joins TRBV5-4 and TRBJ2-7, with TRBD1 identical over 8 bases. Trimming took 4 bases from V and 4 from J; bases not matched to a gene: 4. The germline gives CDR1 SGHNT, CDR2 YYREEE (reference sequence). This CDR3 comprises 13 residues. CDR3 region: CASSPRGPYEQYF. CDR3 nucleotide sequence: TGTGCCAGCAGCCCCAGGGGGCCTTACGAGCAGTACTTC.

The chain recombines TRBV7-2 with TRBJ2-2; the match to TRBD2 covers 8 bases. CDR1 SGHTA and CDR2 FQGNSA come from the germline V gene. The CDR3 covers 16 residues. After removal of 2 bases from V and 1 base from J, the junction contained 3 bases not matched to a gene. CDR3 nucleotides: TGTGCCAGCAGCTTATCTAGCGGGCAGAACACCGGGGAGCTGTTTTTT. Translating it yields CASSLSSGQNTGELFF.